These 14 T cell receptor beta chains were all obtained from the same sample, sequenced in a study of vaccination effects on CD4 cells after COVID-19. Only in-frame clones appear in the TCRdb table, and some are missing; sequencing was by immunoSEQ multiplex PCR. The sample contains some 69,000 clones, just under 75% of which appear only once. Their specific antigens are unknown. Antigen-specific CD4+ T cells expanded by the ViraFEST assay with viral peptide pools were then sequenced. Investigators separated out CD4+ T cells once 10 days of culture had passed. Every participant took two doses of the BNT162b2 or mRNA-1273 vaccine. The starting material was CD4+ T cells from PBMCs cultured with HCoV-229E spike peptides, obtained after COVID-19 vaccination. The receptors derive from a human donor who received a COVID-19 vaccine.

The chain links TRBV6-5 to TRBJ1-5; D not certain. The ends were cut back, 8 bases at V and 4 bases at J, with 18 bases in the middle. Germline loops: CDR1 MNHEY, CDR2 SVGAGI. CDR3 length: 15 amino acids. The CDR3 loop reads CASAESLGPNQPQHF. CDR3 sequence (DNA): TGTGCCAGCGCCGAATCACTTGGCCCAAATCAGCCCCAGCATTTT.

A word on this clone: Within the sample, other DNA sequences also encode this same CDR3. This sequence joins TRBV3-1 (or the pseudogene TRBV3-2) and TRBJ1-3, with D maybe TRBD1 (5 bases). V shed 1 base and J shed 2 bases, with 6 bases lying between them. Per the germline V gene, CDR1 is LGHDT and CDR2 is YNNKEL (reference sequence). The CDR3 has 14 residues. The CDR3 region has the DNA TGTGCCAGCAGCCAAGCACAGGCTGGAAACACCATATATTTT. It yields the protein CASSQAQAGNTIYF.

The J gene is TRBJ2-1, the V gene TRBV6-1, with TRBD2 identical over 9 bases. The V and J ends lost 2 bases and 4 bases, in that order; junction bases with no gene match: 6. The CDR3 consists of 16 residues. Per germline, CDR1 MNHNS and CDR2 SASEGT. CDR3 sequence (DNA): TGTGCCAGCAGTGAATTCGGCGGGGGGGGGTACAATGAGCAGTTCTTC. It translates to CASSEFGGGGYNEQFF.

This rearrangement joins TRBV6-2 or TRBV6-3 to TRBJ2-5, with D unresolved. The CDR3 runs to 11 residues. CDR1 is MNHEY and CDR2 is SVGEGT in the germline V gene. V was clipped by 4 bases and J by 5 bases, with 5 bases between them. CDR3 in amino acids: CASSFSETQYF. The CDR3 DNA is TGTGCCAGCAGTTTTTCGGAGACCCAGTACTTC.

V usage is TRBV24-1 and J usage is TRBJ1-2; 7 nucleotides agree with TRBD1. CDR3 length: 14 amino acids. Germline loops: CDR1 KGHDR, CDR2 SFDVKD. Losses at the gene ends were 3 bases for V and 8 bases for J; bases not matched to a gene: 8. DNA for the CDR3: TGTGCCACCAGTGATCCCGGGACAGTCGTCGGCTACACCTTC. This encodes CATSDPGTVVGYTF.

V is TRBV29-1 and J is TRBJ2-1; weak D call: TRBD1 (6 bases). V gave up 7 bases and J gave up 5 bases, with 15 bases separating them. The CDR3 runs 13 residues. CDR1 SQVTM and CDR2 ANQGSEA come from the germline V gene. CDR3 sequence reads: CSAFGQGNNEQFF. Here the CDR3 DNA reads TGCAGCGCCTTTGGGCAGGGGAACAATGAGCAGTTCTTC.

This clone has more than one count but fewer than ten. The V call is TRBV9, the J call TRBJ2-1; no clear D gene. CDR3 length: 16 residues. Looked up from germline, CDR1 is SGDLS and CDR2 is YYNGEE. The V gene lost 4 bases and the J gene lost 3 bases, with 17 bases spanning the gap. CDR3 loop: CASSHGVPTFYNEQFF. The CDR3 bases are TGTGCCAGCAGCCATGGGGTACCTACTTTCTACAATGAGCAGTTCTTC. Together with reference TRBV9 and TRBJ2-1, the CDR3 gives the full variable domain: DSGVTQTPKHLITATGQRVTLRCSPRSGDLSVYWYQQSLDQGLQFLIQYYNGEERAKGNILERFSAQQFPDLHSELNLSSLELGDSALYFCASSHGVPTFYNEQFFGPGTRLTVL.

This clone was found a few times. The CDR3 coding sequence is TGTGCCAGTACCCCTGGGAACAGTTTGAACACTGAAGCTTTCTTT. This codes for CASTPGNSLNTEAFF. The chain joins TRBV19 to TRBJ1-1; D is unclear. CDR1 LNHDA and CDR2 SQIVND come from the germline V gene (reference sequence). The CDR3 runs 15 residues. Trimming shortened V by 7 bases and J by 0 bases, and 15 bases separated the two germline ends.

V usage is TRBV7-3 and J usage is TRBJ2-2; 10 bases match TRBD2. This CDR3 comprises 16 residues. V dropped 4 bases and J dropped 4; count of bases not matched to a gene: 6. The germline gives CDR1 SGHTA, CDR2 FQGTGA. The CDR3 DNA reads TGTGCCAGCAGCTCCACTAGCGGGGTGACCACCGGGGAGCTGTTTTTT. Translated, it gives CASSSTSGVTTGELFF. The full variable domain, rest sourced from reference TRBV7-3 and TRBJ2-2, is GAGVSQTPSNKVTEKGKYVELRCDPISGHTALYWYRQSLGQGPEFLIYFQGTGAADDSGLPNDRFFAVRPEGSVSTLKIQRTERGDSAVYLCASSSTSGVTTGELFFGEGSRLTVL.

This chain connects TRBV25-1 to TRBJ1-1, with a weak D call TRBD1 (6 bases). CDR1 MGHDK and CDR2 SYGVNS come from the germline V gene. V lost 8 bases to trimming and J lost 10 bases, with 14 bases between them. The CDR3 length is 11 residues. CDR3 sequence: CASGGGRGAFF. The CDR3 DNA is TGTGCCAGCGGGGGGGGCAGAGGAGCTTTCTTT.

V usage is TRBV7-9 and J usage is TRBJ1-3, with D hard to call. Trimming removed 5 bases at V and 2 bases at J, with 10 bases between. The CDR3 runs to 14 residues. The germline V gene has CDR1 SEHNR and CDR2 FQNEAQ (reference sequence). CDR3 loop: CASSTRQPGNTIYF. The CDR3 DNA sequence: TGTGCCAGCAGCACCCGTCAGCCTGGAAACACCATATATTTT.

The chain is built from TRBV21-1 and TRBJ2-7; whether TRBD1, the table's D call, matches the DNA was not checked. TRBV21-1 is flagged as a pseudogene. The CDR3 is 13 residues long. The CDR3 DNA reads as TGTGCCAGCAGCACGGACATATTCTACGAGCAGTACGTC. Protein: CASSTDIFYEQYV.

V usage is TRBV18 and J usage is TRBJ2-1; the D is unclear. The ends were cut back, 0 bases at V and 8 bases at J, with 11 bases in the middle. Germline CDR1 is KGHSH and CDR2 is LQKENI. There are 14 residues in the CDR3. CDR3 in amino acids: CASSPPSGGDEQFF. The CDR3 DNA follows: TGTGCCAGCTCACCACCGTCAGGTGGGGATGAGCAGTTCTTC.

This chain uses TRBV4-1 with TRBJ2-2; TRBD1 matches at 7 bases. Trimming at V came to 1 base and at J to 2 bases, leaving 1 base not matched to a gene. This CDR3 comprises 15 residues. The V gene's germline CDR1 is MGHRA and CDR2 YSYEKL. The CDR3 sequence: CASSQGQGNTGELFF. CDR3 coding DNA: TGCGCCAGCAGCCAAGGACAGGGAAACACCGGGGAGCTGTTTTTT.